The rows below give T cell receptor beta chains drawn from one sample of a study of cytomegalovirus exposure and HLA in healthy donors. Clones were read by immunoSEQ multiplex PCR, and TCRdb kept only the in-frame ones, dropping some. Among 150,000 or so clones listed, 70% to 80% were seen once. The sequenced material came from PBMCs. These receptors originate from a man aged 50 or older in good health and CMV-seropositive. The CDR3 runs from the conserved cysteine through the conserved F or W. D genes are given only for firm matches. A row's size may be missing; if present it is once, few, many or a size class.

.,TRBV10-3,15,TRBJ1-2,once,TGTGCCATCAGTGCGGTCACAGGGTACAACTATGGCTACACCTTC,CAISAVTGYNYGYTF
TRBD1,TRBV6-4,15,TRBJ1-2,.,TGTGCCAGCAGTGACTCGACGGACAGGGGAGGTGGCTACACCTTC,CASSDSTDRGGGYTF
.,TRBV6-5,13,TRBJ1-2,once,TGTGCCAGCGGCAACGGCGGGAACTATGGCTACACCTTC,CASGNGGNYGYTF
TRBD1,TRBV29-1,15,TRBJ2-3,once,TGCAGCGTTGTCCCCCGGGACAGGGGTACAGATACGCAGTATTTT,CSVVPRDRGTDTQYF
TRBD1,TRBV5-4,15,TRBJ2-7,.,TGTGCCAGCAGCCCGGAACAGGGGGTCGCCTACGAGCAGTACTTC,CASSPEQGVAYEQYF
.,TRBV25-1,14,TRBJ1-2,once,TGTGCCAGCAGTCCCACAGGGCCTGTATATGGCTACACCTTC,CASSPTGPVYGYTF
.,TRBV2,13,TRBJ1-5,.,TGTGCCAGCAGTGTTTATAGCAATCAGCCCCAGCATTTT,CASSVYSNQPQHF
TRBD1,TRBV6-6,14,TRBJ2-7,.,TGTGCCAGCAGTTACAGACAGGGAGCCTACGAGCAGTACTTC,CASSYRQGAYEQYF
.,TRBV28,16,TRBJ2-7,few,TGTGCCAGCAGTTTTTCACTAGCCCAGCTCTCCTACGAGCAGTACTTC,CASSFSLAQLSYEQYF
TRBD1,TRBV5-4,17,TRBJ2-1,few,TGTGCCAGCAGCTTGGCCCAGGGGGCCAGCTCCTACAATGAGCAGTTCTTC,CASSLAQGASSYNEQFF
.,TRBV9,15,TRBJ2-2,.,TGTGCCAGCAGCGTAGGACAGACGAACACCGGGGAGCTGTTTTTT,CASSVGQTNTGELFF
TRBD2,TRBV7-2,17,TRBJ2-3,.,TGTGCCAGCAGCTTAAGTGTCCCCACTAGCGTTGTGCATACGCAGTATTTT,CASSLSVPTSVVHTQYF
TRBD1,TRBV6-1,15,TRBJ2-7,.,TGTGCCAGCAGATTCACCGGGACAGGGGGGAACGAGCAGTACTTC,CASRFTGTGGNEQYF
.,TRBV18,14,TRBJ1-4,few,TGTGCCAGCTCCCCGGGACACACTAATGAAAAACTGTTTTTT,CASSPGHTNEKLFF
TRBD1,TRBV9,14,TRBJ2-4,.,TGTGCCAGCAGCCCCCGACAGGGGGATAACATTCAGTACTTC,CASSPRQGDNIQYF
.,TRBV9,15,TRBJ2-3,.,TGTGCCAGCAGCGGCACCGGGACACTCACAGATACGCAGTATTTT,CASSGTGTLTDTQYF
.,TRBV18,15,TRBJ2-3,.,TGTGCCAGCTCACCCCCTAGCCTTGGCACAGATACGCAGTATTTT,CASSPPSLGTDTQYF
TRBD2,TRBV2,18,TRBJ2-5,.,TGTGCCAGCAGTGATCCGGGACTAGCGGGGGGCCGCGAAGAGACCCAGTACTTC,CASSDPGLAGGREETQYF
.,TRBV19,16,TRBJ1-6,.,TGTGCCAGTAGTATAAGTCCAGGGCCGGATAATTCACCCCTCCACTTT,CASSISPGPDNSPLHF
.,TRBV5-6,15,TRBJ1-4,.,TGTGCCAGCAGCTTGCAGGCTTTGCAGGCTGAAAAACTGTTTTTT,CASSLQALQAEKLFF
TRBD1,TRBV11-2,15,TRBJ2-5,.,TGTGCCAGCAGCTTAGAGAGGACAGGGAGGGAGACCCAGTACTTC,CASSLERTGRETQYF
TRBD2,TRBV9,15,TRBJ2-7,.,TGTGCCAGCACCCGTCGTGGACTAGCGGGGGATGAGCAGTACTTC,CASTRRGLAGDEQYF
.,TRBV4-1,16,TRBJ2-6,.,TGCGCCAGCAGCCCTTCAGGAAGATCTGGGGCCAACGTCCTGACTTTC,CASSPSGRSGANVLTF
TRBD1,TRBV7-9,17,TRBJ1-5,.,TGTGCCAGCAGCAAAGCGCCCGGACAGGGGGAGTATCAGCCCCAGCATTTT,CASSKAPGQGEYQPQHF
TRBD1,TRBV15,15,TRBJ1-6,.,TGTGCCACCAGCATGGGAAGACAGGGCAAGTCACCCCTCCACTTT,CATSMGRQGKSPLHF
.,TRBV30,12,TRBJ2-7,.,TGTGCCTGGAGTGATCAGATCTACGAGCAGTACTTC,CAWSDQIYEQYF
.,TRBV12-5,13,TRBJ2-7,.,TGTGCTAGTGGTCGAAATCAGGGTTACGAGCAGTACTTC,CASGRNQGYEQYF
TRBD1,TRBV6-1,13,TRBJ1-2,few,TGTGCCAGCAGTCCCAGGGGGCGGCTTGGCTACACCTTC,CASSPRGRLGYTF
TRBD1,TRBV9,15,TRBJ1-1,few,TGTGCCAGCAGCGTACTACAGGGGGTGATCGCTGAAGCTTTCTTT,CASSVLQGVIAEAFF
.,TRBV7-2,12,TRBJ2-1,once,TGTGCCAGCAGCTTAGGCCCAGAGCGGCAGTTCTTC,CASSLGPERQFF
TRBD2,TRBV30,15,TRBJ2-1,.,TGTGCCTGGAGTCGGCGGGGGAGCTCCTACAATGAGCAGTTCTTC,CAWSRRGSSYNEQFF
TRBD1,TRBV27,17,TRBJ1-5,.,TGTGCCAGCAGTTTATCATTTTTTGGACAGGCCGATCAGCCCCAGCATTTT,CASSLSFFGQADQPQHF
.,TRBV6-5,16,TRBJ2-1,.,TGTGCCAGCAGTTACTACACAGGGAGCTCCTACAATGAGCAGTTCTTC,CASSYYTGSSYNEQFF
.,TRBV7-2,14,TRBJ1-1,.,TGTGCCAGCAGCTTAGGTCAGATAAACACTGAAGCTTTCTTT,CASSLGQINTEAFF
TRBD1,TRBV7-2,15,TRBJ2-3,few,TGTGCCAGCAGTTCGGACAGGACCTCCACAGATACGCAGTATTTT,CASSSDRTSTDTQYF